Shown below are 8 T cell receptor beta chains from a single sample sequenced in a study of CD8+ T cells in alopecia areata. Treatment here: oral pan-JAK inhibitor, 5-10 mg twice daily. RNA extraction was followed by reverse transcription into cDNA, which acted as the sequencing template. This table comes from immunoSEQ multiplex PCR, and its TCRdb copy is limited to in-frame clones, with some not included. The sample shows about 180,000 clones, less than 75% of them seen only once. This material consisted of CD4+ T cells sorted from blood, taken at approximately week 60, from a patient treated with tofacitinib. The origin of the receptors is a human donor with alopecia areata.

Turning to this clone: The identical CDR3 is also encoded by other nucleotide sequences in the sample. The rearrangement links TRBV30 to TRBJ2-1, with D perhaps matching TRBD2 (5 bases). This CDR3 contains 11 residues. V lost 0 bases and J 10 bases, leaving 7 bases between the germline ends. Germline V gives CDR1 GTSNPN, CDR2 SVGIG (reference sequence). This chain's CDR3 is CAWSVRGEQFF. CDR3 coding DNA: TGTGCCTGGAGTGTACGGGGAGAGCAGTTCTTC. Together with reference TRBV30 and TRBJ2-1, the CDR3 gives the full variable domain: SQTIHQWPATLVQPVGSPLSLECTVEGTSNPNLYWYRQAAGRGLQLLFYSVGIGQISSEVPQNLSASRPQDRQFILSSKKLLLSDSGFYLCAWSVRGEQFFGPGTRLTVL.

The J gene is TRBJ1-2, the V gene TRBV2; 8 nucleotides align to TRBD1. The CDR3 spans 13 residues. V trimming: 3 bases; J trimming: 7 bases; junction bases outside the gene matches: 4. Per the germline V gene, CDR1 is SNHLY and CDR2 is FYNNEI. The CDR3 region is CASSDQGALGYTF. CDR3 coding DNA: TGTGCCAGCAGTGATCAGGGGGCGCTTGGCTACACCTTC.

The rearrangement links TRBV5-6 to TRBJ1-2; D gene uncertain. This CDR3 region has 12 residues. Per the germline V gene, CDR1 is SGHDT and CDR2 is YYEEEE. Between the trimmed V and J ends, which lost 4 bases and 8 bases, there was a span of 12 bases. CDR3 sequence: CASSPGPGGYTF. As DNA, the CDR3 is TGTGCCAGCAGCCCAGGTCCCGGGGGCTACACCTTC.

J is TRBJ1-1 and V is TRBV2, with TRBD1 as a possible D gene (5 bases). The CDR3 consists of 15 residues. The germline V gene has CDR1 SNHLY and CDR2 FYNNEI. The ends were cut back, 1 base at V and 6 bases at J, with 15 bases in the middle. CDR3 sequence (DNA): TGTGCCAGCAGTGAAGGTGGGCAGGGCTCTTCTGAAGCTTTCTTT. It is translated as CASSEGGQGSSEAFF.

V is TRBV13 and J is TRBJ2-7; D gene uncertain. Germline assignment: CDR1 PRHDT and CDR2 FYEKMQ (reference sequence). V was pared by 6 bases and J by 0 bases, with 15 bases between. The CDR3 contains 15 residues. The CDR3 DNA sequence: TGTGCCAGCAGTGGTTCCCGCCGGTACTCCTACGAGCAGTACTTC. Amino acid sequence: CASSGSRRYSYEQYF.

The chain has TRBV29-1 and TRBJ1-5; D is unresolved. The ends were cut back, 5 bases at V and 9 bases at J, with 17 bases in the middle. The germline CDR1 and CDR2 sequences are SQVTM and ANQGSEA. The CDR3 consists of 13 residues. CDR3 in DNA: TGCAGCGTTAGATTTACAGTGGACTCGCCCCAGCATTTT. Amino acid sequence: CSVRFTVDSPQHF. Using reference TRBV29-1 and TRBJ1-5 for the parts outside the CDR3, the full variable domain is SAVISQKPSRDICQRGTSLTIQCQVDSQVTMMFWYRQQPGQSLTLIATANQGSEATYESGFVIDKFPISRPNLTFSTLTVSNMSPEDSSIYLCSVRFTVDSPQHFGDGTRLSIL.

This sequence joins TRBV13 and TRBJ2-1, with a possible D match to TRBD1 (6 bases). Deletions cut 4 bases from V and 8 bases from J, with 12 bases between. Germline CDR1 PRHDT, CDR2 FYEKMQ (reference sequence). The CDR3 runs to 13 residues. The CDR3 DNA reads TGTGCCAGCAGCTCCCAGGGGCGGGATGAGCAGTTCTTC. Amino acids: CASSSQGRDEQFF. The full variable domain, with the rest looked up from reference TRBV13 and TRBJ2-1, is AAGVIQSPRHLIKEKRETATLKCYPIPRHDTVYWYQQGPGQDPQFLISFYEKMQSDKGSIPDRFSAQQFSDYHSELNMSSLELGDSALYFCASSSQGRDEQFFGPGTRLTVL.

The CDR3 loop reads CSVGPAGPYEQYF. CDR3 nucleotides: TGCAGCGTTGGCCCGGCAGGGCCCTACGAGCAGTACTTC. The genes are TRBV29-1 and TRBJ2-7; perhaps TRBD1 as D (5 bases). This CDR3 contains 13 residues. Trimming stripped 4 bases from V and 2 bases from J, with 12 bases between. Germline lookup yields CDR1 SQVTM and CDR2 ANQGSEA.